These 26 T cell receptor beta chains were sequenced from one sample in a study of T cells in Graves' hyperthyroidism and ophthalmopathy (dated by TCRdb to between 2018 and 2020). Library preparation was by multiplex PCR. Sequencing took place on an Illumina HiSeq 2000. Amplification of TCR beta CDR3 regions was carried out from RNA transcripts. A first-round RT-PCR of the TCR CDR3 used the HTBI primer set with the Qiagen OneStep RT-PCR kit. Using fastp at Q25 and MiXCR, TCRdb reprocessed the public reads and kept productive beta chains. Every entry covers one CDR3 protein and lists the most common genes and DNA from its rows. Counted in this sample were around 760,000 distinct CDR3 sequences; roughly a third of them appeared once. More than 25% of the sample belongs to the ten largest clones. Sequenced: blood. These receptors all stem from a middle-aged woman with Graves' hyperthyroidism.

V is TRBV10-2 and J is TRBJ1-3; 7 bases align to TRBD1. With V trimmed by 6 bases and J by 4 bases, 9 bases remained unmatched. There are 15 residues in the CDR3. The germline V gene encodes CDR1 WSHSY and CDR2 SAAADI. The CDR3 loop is CASRARGFGGNTIYF. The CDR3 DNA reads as TGCGCCAGCAGGGCCAGGGGGTTCGGGGGAAACACCATATATTTT.

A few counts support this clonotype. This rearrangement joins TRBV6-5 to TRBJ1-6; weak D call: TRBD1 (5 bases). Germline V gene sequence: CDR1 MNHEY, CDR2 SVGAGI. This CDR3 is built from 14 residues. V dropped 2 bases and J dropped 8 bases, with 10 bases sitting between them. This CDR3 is CASSYTGLDSPLHF. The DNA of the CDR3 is TGTGCCAGCAGTTACACAGGATTGGATTCACCCCTCCACTTT.

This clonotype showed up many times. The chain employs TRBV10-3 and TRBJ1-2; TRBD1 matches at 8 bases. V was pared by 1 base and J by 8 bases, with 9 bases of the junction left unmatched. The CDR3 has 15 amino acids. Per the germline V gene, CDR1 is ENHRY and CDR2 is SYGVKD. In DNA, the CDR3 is TGTGCCATCAGTGAGTTCGCGGGACAGGAACGGGGCTACACCTTC. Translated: CAISEFAGQERGYTF.

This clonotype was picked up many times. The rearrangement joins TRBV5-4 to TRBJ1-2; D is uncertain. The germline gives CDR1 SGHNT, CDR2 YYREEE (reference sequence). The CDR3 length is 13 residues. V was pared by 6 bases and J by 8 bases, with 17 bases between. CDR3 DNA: TGTGCCAGCACCCGTTGGGGTGCCCTCGGCTACACCTTC. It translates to CASTRWGALGYTF.

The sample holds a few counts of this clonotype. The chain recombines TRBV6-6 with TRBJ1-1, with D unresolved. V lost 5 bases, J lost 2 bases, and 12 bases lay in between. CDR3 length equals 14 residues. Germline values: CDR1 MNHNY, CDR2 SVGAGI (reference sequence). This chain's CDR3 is CASSEAAGNTEAFF. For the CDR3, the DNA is TGTGCCAGCAGTGAAGCTGCGGGAAACACTGAAGCTTTCTTT.

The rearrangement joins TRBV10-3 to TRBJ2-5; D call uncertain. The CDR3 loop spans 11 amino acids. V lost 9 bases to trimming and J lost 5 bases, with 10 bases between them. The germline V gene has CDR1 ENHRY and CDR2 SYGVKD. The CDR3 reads CAMRAGETQYF. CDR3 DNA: TGTGCCATGAGAGCCGGCGAGACCCAGTACTTC.

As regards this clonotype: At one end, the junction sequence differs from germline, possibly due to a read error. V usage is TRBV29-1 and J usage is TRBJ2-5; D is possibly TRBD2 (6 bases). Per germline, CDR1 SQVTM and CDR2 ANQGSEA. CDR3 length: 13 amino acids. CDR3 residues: CSGEAGPQETQYF. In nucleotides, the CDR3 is TGCAGCGGTGAAGCGGGTCCCCAAGAGACCCAGTACTTC.

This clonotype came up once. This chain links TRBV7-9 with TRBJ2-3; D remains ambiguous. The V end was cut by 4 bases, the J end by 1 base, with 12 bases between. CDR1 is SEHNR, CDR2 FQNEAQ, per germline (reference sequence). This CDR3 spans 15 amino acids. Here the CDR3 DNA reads TGTGCCAGCAGCTCCTGGACGGTCGGCACAGATACGCAGTATTTT. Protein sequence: CASSSWTVGTDTQYF. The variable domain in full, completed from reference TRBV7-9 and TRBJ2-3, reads DTGVSQNPRHKITKRGQNVTFRCDPISEHNRLYWYRQTLGQGPEFLTYFQNEAQLEKSRLLSDRFSAERPKGSFSTLEIQRTEQGDSAMYLCASSSWTVGTDTQYFGPGTRLTVL.

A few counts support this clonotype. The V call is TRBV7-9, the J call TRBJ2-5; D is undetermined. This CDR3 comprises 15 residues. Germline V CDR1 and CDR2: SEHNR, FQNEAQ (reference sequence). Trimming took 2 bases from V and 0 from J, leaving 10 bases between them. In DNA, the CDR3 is TGTGCCAGCAGCTTATTAGGAAATCACCAAGAGACCCAGTACTTC. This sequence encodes CASSLLGNHQETQYF.

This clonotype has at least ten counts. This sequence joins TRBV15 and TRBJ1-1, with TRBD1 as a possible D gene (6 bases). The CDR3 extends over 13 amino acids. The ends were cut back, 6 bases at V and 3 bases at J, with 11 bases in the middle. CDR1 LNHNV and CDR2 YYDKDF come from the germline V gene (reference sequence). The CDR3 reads CATSVDRYTEAFF. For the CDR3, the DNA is TGTGCCACCAGTGTTGACAGGTACACTGAAGCTTTCTTT.

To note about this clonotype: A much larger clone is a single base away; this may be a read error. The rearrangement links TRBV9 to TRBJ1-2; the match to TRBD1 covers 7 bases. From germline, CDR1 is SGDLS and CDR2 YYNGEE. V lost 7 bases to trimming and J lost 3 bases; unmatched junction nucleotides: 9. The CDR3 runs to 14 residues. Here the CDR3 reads CASGRRGLDYGYTF. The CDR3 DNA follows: TGTGCCAGCGGCCGGAGGGGGCTCGACTATGGCTACACCTTC.

The CDR3 reads CASSRRVNYGYTF. CDR3 sequence (DNA): TGTGCCAGCAGCCGAAGAGTTAACTATGGCTACACCTTC. The gene calls are TRBV6-6 and TRBJ1-2; D remains ambiguous. The CDR3 runs 13 residues. The V gene's germline CDR1 is MNHNY and CDR2 SVGAGI (reference sequence). The V end lost 6 bases, the J end lost 1 base, and 9 bases lay between the germline ends.

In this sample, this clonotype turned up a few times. The CDR3 bases are TGTGCCAGCGGGCGGGTGCAGGGCACTGAAGCTTTCTTT. It encodes CASGRVQGTEAFF. The rearrangement joins TRBV28 to TRBJ1-1; D might be TRBD1 (5 bases). This CDR3 has 13 residues. Trimming stripped 8 bases from V and 4 bases from J, with 14 bases between. CDR1 and CDR2 (germline): MDHEN, SYDVKM.

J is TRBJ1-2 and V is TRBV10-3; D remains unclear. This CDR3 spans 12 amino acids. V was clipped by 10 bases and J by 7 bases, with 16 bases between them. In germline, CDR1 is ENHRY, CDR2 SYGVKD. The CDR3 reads CATLALSGGYTF. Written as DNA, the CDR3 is TGTGCCACCCTAGCCCTGTCAGGTGGCTACACCTTC.

In DNA, the CDR3 is TGTGCCAGCAGTTACATGGCGCCGGGGCAAGAAAAACTGTTTTTT. Protein product: CASSYMAPGQEKLFF. The V call is TRBV7-2, the J call TRBJ1-4, with D perhaps matching TRBD1 (5 bases). Trimming took off 6 bases at V and 8 bases at J, with 19 bases between the two ends. The germline gives CDR1 SGHTA, CDR2 FQGNSA. The CDR3 runs 15 residues.

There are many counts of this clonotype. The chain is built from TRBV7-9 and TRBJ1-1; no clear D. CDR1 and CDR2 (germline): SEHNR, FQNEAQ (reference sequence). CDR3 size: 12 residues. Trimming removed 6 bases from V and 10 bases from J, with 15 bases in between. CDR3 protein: CASREDTGGAFF. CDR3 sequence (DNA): TGTGCCAGCAGGGAAGACACCGGCGGAGCTTTCTTT. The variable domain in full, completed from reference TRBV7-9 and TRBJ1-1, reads DTGVSQNPRHKITKRGQNVTFRCDPISEHNRLYWYRQTLGQGPEFLTYFQNEAQLEKSRLLSDRFSAERPKGSFSTLEIQRTEQGDSAMYLCASREDTGGAFFGQGTRLTVV.

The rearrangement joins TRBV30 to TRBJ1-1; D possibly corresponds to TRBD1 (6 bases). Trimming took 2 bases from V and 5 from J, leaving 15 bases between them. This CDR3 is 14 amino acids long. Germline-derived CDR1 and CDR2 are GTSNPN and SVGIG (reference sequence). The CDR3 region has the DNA TGTGCCTGGAGTCTGAACGGGGGACAAACTGAAGCTTTCTTT. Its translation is CAWSLNGGQTEAFF.

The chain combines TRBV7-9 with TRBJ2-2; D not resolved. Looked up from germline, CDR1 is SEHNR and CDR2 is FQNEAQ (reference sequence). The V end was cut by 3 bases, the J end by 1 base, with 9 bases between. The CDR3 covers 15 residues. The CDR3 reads CASSLAMGNTGELFF. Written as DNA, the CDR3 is TGTGCCAGCAGCTTGGCTATGGGGAACACCGGGGAGCTGTTTTTT. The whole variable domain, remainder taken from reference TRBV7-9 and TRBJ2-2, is DTGVSQNPRHKITKRGQNVTFRCDPISEHNRLYWYRQTLGQGPEFLTYFQNEAQLEKSRLLSDRFSAERPKGSFSTLEIQRTEQGDSAMYLCASSLAMGNTGELFFGEGSRLTVL.

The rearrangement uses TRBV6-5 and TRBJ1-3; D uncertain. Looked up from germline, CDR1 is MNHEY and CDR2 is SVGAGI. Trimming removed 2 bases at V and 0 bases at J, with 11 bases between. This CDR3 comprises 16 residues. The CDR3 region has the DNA TGTGCCAGCAGTTACGGGAGGAGCAGCTCTGGAAACACCATATATTTT. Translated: CASSYGRSSSGNTIYF.

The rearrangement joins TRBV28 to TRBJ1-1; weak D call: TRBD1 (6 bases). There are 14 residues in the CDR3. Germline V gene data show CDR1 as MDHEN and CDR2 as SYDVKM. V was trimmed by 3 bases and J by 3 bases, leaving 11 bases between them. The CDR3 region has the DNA TGTGCCAGCAGTTTTGCAGGGGTGGACACTGAAGCTTTCTTT. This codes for CASSFAGVDTEAFF. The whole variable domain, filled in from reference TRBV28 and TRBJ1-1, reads DVKVTQSSRYLVKRTGEKVFLECVQDMDHENMFWYRQDPGLGLRLIYFSYDVKMKEKGDIPEGYSVSREKKERFSLILESASTNQTSMYLCASSFAGVDTEAFFGQGTRLTVV.

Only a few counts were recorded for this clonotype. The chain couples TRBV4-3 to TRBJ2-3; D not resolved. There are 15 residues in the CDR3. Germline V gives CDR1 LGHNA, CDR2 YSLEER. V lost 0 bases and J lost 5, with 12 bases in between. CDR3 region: CASSQESASQDTQYF. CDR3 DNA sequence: TGCGCCAGCAGCCAAGAGTCCGCGTCGCAAGATACGCAGTATTTT.

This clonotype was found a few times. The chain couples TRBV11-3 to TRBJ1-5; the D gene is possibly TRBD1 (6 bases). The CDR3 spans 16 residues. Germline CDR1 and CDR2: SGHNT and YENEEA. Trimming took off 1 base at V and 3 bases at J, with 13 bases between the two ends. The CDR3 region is CASSLVKDSPNQPQHF. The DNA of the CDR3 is TGTGCCAGCAGCTTAGTTAAGGACAGCCCCAATCAGCCCCAGCATTTT.

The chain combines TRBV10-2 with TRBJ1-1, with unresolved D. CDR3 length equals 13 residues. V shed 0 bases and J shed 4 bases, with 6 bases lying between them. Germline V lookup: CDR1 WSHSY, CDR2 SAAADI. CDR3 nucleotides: TGCGCCAGCAGTGAGTCCCCTGGCACTGAAGCTTTCTTT. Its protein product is CASSESPGTEAFF.

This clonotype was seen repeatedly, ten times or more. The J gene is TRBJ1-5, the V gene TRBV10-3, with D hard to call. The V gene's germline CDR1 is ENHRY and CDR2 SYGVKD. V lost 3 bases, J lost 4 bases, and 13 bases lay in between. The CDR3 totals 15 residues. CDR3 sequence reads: CAISERTGINQPQHF. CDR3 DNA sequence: TGTGCCATCAGTGAAAGGACTGGAATAAATCAGCCCCAGCATTTT.

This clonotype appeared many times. The DNA of the CDR3 is TGTGCCAGCAGCTCCACTGGCTTGGCGCTTCTGGCTAATGAAAAACTGTTTTTT. Translation gives CASSSTGLALLANEKLFF. This rearrangement joins TRBV2 to TRBJ1-4, with D unresolved. Germline CDR1 is SNHLY and CDR2 is FYNNEI. The ends were cut back, 6 bases at V and 3 bases at J, with 23 bases in the middle. CDR3 size: 18 residues.

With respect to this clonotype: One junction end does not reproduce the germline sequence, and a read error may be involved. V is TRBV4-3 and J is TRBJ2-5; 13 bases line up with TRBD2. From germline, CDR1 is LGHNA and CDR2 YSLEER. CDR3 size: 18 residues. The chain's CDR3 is CASSQDWFPGLAGETQYF. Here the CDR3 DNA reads TGCGCCAGCAGCCAAGATTGGTTCCCAGGACTAGCGGGAGAGACACAGTACTTC.